This TCR beta chain is from a study of blood T cell repertoires in COVID-19. Study details: Collection of acute and convalescent COVID-19 samples took place in the United States, Italy and Spain. PBMCs, B-cell-depleted T cells, or T cells were the source of the cDNA or gDNA that made up the material.

V was pared by 4 bases and J by 7 bases, with 23 bases between. Germline V lookup: CDR1 SEHNR, CDR2 FQNEAQ (reference sequence). This CDR3 contains 16 residues. Original processing methods: Researchers report that nucleated cell counts were estimated from reference gene primer amplification. Profiled with immunoSEQ multiplex PCR; TCRdb holds only in-frame clones, not every one. V and J calls and clone size follow that table, whereas D and trimming were derived from the DNA. The repertoire holds approximately 67,000 clones, with about 90% as singletons. The sample holds a few counts of this clone. The sequenced material came from peripheral blood. The chain uses TRBV7-9 and TRBJ2-7; weak D call: TRBD1 (6 bases). The source of this sequence is a man aged 45-65 years with active COVID-19. The CDR3 spells CASSSEGRQVTGEQYF. In DNA form, the CDR3 reads TGTGCCAGCAGCTCCGAAGGCCGACAGGTCACGGGGGAGCAGTACTTC.